The 19 T cell receptor beta chains presented below share a single source sample, sequenced in a study of blood T cells in healthy people across ages. Sample-barcoded 5' priming and a J-beta primer mix drove a second PCR of roughly 7 to 11 cycles. TCRdb used MiXCR to reprocess the 5' RACE reads, holding one entry per CDR3 protein. The sample lists around 790,000 distinct CDR3 sequences; around 42% were seen once. The sequencing input was blood. The receptor source for this set is a man between 60 and 70 years old in good health.

The rearrangement joins TRBV6-5 to TRBJ1-1, with TRBD1 matching 8 bases. J was trimmed by 3 bases and V by 2 bases; bases with no gene match: 5. The CDR3 contains 15 residues. Germline V gives CDR1 MNHEY, CDR2 SVGAGI. In nucleotides, the CDR3 is TGTGCCAGCAGTTACGGAGACAGGGGAGACACTGAAGCTTTCTTT. Translating gives CASSYGDRGDTEAFF.

The V call is TRBV7-6, the J call TRBJ1-6; the D gene is possibly TRBD1 (6 bases). The CDR3 runs to 16 residues. Deletions cut 5 bases from V and 5 bases from J, with 16 bases between. Germline-derived CDR1 and CDR2 are SGHVS and FNYEAQ. CDR3 nucleotide sequence: TGTGCCAGCAGCCCCTACAGGTCAGGGGATAATTCACCCCTCCACTTT. Residues: CASSPYRSGDNSPLHF. Filled out from reference TRBV7-6 and TRBJ1-6, the complete variable domain reads GAGVSQSPRYKVTKRGQDVALRCDPISGHVSLYWYRQALGQGPEFLTYFNYEAQQDKSGLPNDRFSAERPEGSISTLTIQRTEQRDSAMYRCASSPYRSGDNSPLHFGNGTRLTVT.

This clonotype was observed a handful of times. The rearrangement uses TRBV10-3 and TRBJ1-1, with a weak D call TRBD1 (6 bases). Trimming cost V 10 bases and J 4 bases, with 16 bases left between them. There are 13 residues in the CDR3. Germline values: CDR1 ENHRY, CDR2 SYGVKD. The CDR3, as DNA: TGTGCCAGCGATCCGGGGGGCGGCACTGAAGCTTTCTTT. Translation gives CASDPGGGTEAFF.

This clonotype was counted only a few times. This may stem from a read error, because a much larger clone lies one nucleotide away. CDR3 region: CSARGRDLGQYF. CDR3 DNA sequence: TGCAGTGCTAGAGGGAGGGATTTGGGGCAGTACTTC. The chain recombines TRBV20-1 with TRBJ2-5, with a tentative D call TRBD2 (6 bases). Germline lookup yields CDR1 DFQATT and CDR2 SNEGSKA (reference sequence). Trimming left V 1 base short and J 11 bases short, with 14 bases between. This CDR3 is 12 amino acids long.

A remark on this clonotype: The junction departs from germline at one end; a sequencing error may be responsible. The rearrangement links TRBV14 to TRBJ2-1, with 8 bases matching TRBD2. CDR3 size: 15 residues. Germline values: CDR1 SGHDN, CDR2 FVKESK. The chain's CDR3 is CASSLSGVSYDEQFF. In nucleotides, the CDR3 is TGTGCCAGCAGCCTTAGCGGGGTATCCTACGATGAGCAGTTCTTC. Based on the CDR3 plus reference TRBV14 and TRBJ2-1, the full variable domain is EAGVTQFPSHSVIEKGQTVTLRCDPISGHDNLYWYRRVMGKEIKFLLHFVKESKQDESGMPNNRFLAERTGGTYSTLKVQPAELEDSGVYFCASSLSGVSYDEQFFGPGTRLTVL.

The chain combines TRBV7-2 with TRBJ1-6; D unclear. Trimming removed 2 bases at V and 9 bases at J, with 17 bases between. Germline V gives CDR1 SGHTA, CDR2 FQGNSA. The CDR3 totals 16 residues. CDR3 region: CASSLSRHQRGSPLHF. The CDR3, as DNA: TGTGCCAGCAGCTTAAGCCGGCACCAACGCGGTTCACCCCTCCACTTT. Filled out from reference TRBV7-2 and TRBJ1-6, the complete variable domain reads GAGVSQSPSNKVTEKGKDVELRCDPISGHTALYWYRQSLGQGLEFLIYFQGNSAPDKSGLPSDRFSAERTGGSVSTLTIQRTQQEDSAVYLCASSLSRHQRGSPLHFGNGTRLTVT.

In this sample, this clonotype turned up a few times. This rearrangement joins TRBV7-2 to TRBJ1-6; possible D gene TRBD1, 6 bases. Between the trimmed V and J ends, which lost 5 bases and 7 bases, there was a span of 15 bases. Per the germline V gene, CDR1 is SGHTA and CDR2 is FQGNSA. The CDR3 has 15 amino acids. CDR3 coding DNA: TGTGCCAGCAGCGAACGGGACACTGCAAATTCACCCCTCCACTTT. Amino acid sequence: CASSERDTANSPLHF.

The chain combines TRBV3-1 with TRBJ1-2; 9 bases match TRBD1. Per the germline V gene, CDR1 is LGHDT and CDR2 is YNNKEL (reference sequence). The CDR3 is 13 amino acids. J lost 6 bases, V lost 5 bases, and 4 bases had no gene match. The CDR3 here is CASSERTGDGYTF. The CDR3 nucleotides read TGTGCCAGCAGCGAACGGACAGGGGATGGCTACACCTTC.

In its sample, this clonotype was seen a few times. The CDR3 bases are TGCGCCAGCAGCCCCCCGGGCAGGGTCACTGAAGCTTTCTTT. Translating gives CASSPPGRVTEAFF. The rearrangement links TRBV5-1 to TRBJ1-1; possibly TRBD1 for D (5 bases). V was shortened by 4 bases and J by 4 bases, with 14 bases between the two germline ends. The length of the CDR3 is 14 residues. CDR1 and CDR2 (germline): SGHRS, YFSETQ.

This clonotype was recorded a few times. The gene calls are TRBV7-2 and TRBJ2-7; D unresolved. Germline-derived CDR1 and CDR2 are SGHTA and FQGNSA. There are 12 residues in the CDR3. Trimming stripped 2 bases from V and 4 bases from J, with 6 bases between. The CDR3 here is CASSLFHYEQYF. CDR3 nucleotides: TGTGCCAGCAGCTTATTCCATTACGAGCAGTACTTC.

The V gene is TRBV29-1, the J gene TRBJ1-4; weak D call: TRBD1 (5 bases). Germline V gives CDR1 SQVTM, CDR2 ANQGSEA. Trimming removed 6 bases at V and 10 bases at J, with 21 bases between. The CDR3 length is 14 residues. CDR3 residues: CSVVSLGEKGKLFF. DNA for the CDR3: TGCAGCGTCGTAAGCCTGGGGGAGAAGGGAAAACTGTTTTTT.

This chain links TRBV12-3 or TRBV12-4 with TRBJ1-2, with 9 bases aligning to TRBD1. Trimming took 7 bases from V and 2 from J; bases not matched to a gene: 8. The CDR3 loop spans 15 amino acids. This CDR3 is CASTKTGTGNYGYTF. The CDR3 bases are TGTGCCAGCACCAAAACCGGGACAGGGAACTATGGCTACACCTTC.

V usage is TRBV5-1 and J usage is TRBJ2-1; D gene unclear. V lost 4 bases, J lost 12 bases, and 20 bases lay in between. The V gene's germline CDR1 is SGHRS and CDR2 YFSETQ. This CDR3 is built from 14 residues. CDR3 coding DNA: TGCGCCAGCAGCCCTGATGGGGTACGCCAATTGCAGTTCTTC. Amino acid sequence: CASSPDGVRQLQFF. The full variable domain, with the rest looked up from reference TRBV5-1 and TRBJ2-1, is KAGVTQTPRYLIKTRGQQVTLSCSPISGHRSVSWYQQTPGQGLQFLFEYFSETQRNKGNFPGRFSGRQFSNSRSEMNVSTLELGDSALYLCASSPDGVRQLQFFGPGTRLTVL.

The V call is TRBV27, the J call TRBJ1-5; D possibly corresponds to TRBD1 (5 bases). V was cut by 2 bases and J by 2 bases, with 13 bases left in between. This CDR3 is built from 16 residues. Germline loops: CDR1 MNHEY, CDR2 SMNVEV (reference sequence). The chain's CDR3 is CASSLEGTPGNQPQHF. CDR3 nucleotide sequence: TGTGCCAGCAGTTTAGAGGGGACCCCCGGCAATCAGCCCCAGCATTTT.

This clonotype was seen a few times. The chain joins TRBV6-1 to TRBJ2-5; D may match TRBD1 or TRBD2 (5 bases each). CDR3 length equals 13 residues. V lost 7 bases, J lost 11 bases, and 20 bases lay in between. In germline, CDR1 is MNHNS, CDR2 SASEGT. The CDR3 coding sequence is TGTGCCAGCATTAAACAGGTTCGGGGTGAGCAGTACTTC. Amino acid sequence: CASIKQVRGEQYF.

V usage is TRBV5-1 and J usage is TRBJ1-1; tentatively, D is TRBD1 (6 bases). The ends were cut back, 0 bases at V and 11 bases at J, with 17 bases in the middle. Germline V CDR1 and CDR2: SGHRS, YFSETQ. The CDR3 loop spans 14 amino acids. CDR3 sequence (DNA): TGCGCCAGCAGCTTGGCTGCAGGGGCCCCAAACGCTTTCTTT. Translated, it gives CASSLAAGAPNAFF.

This clonotype was counted a few times. V gene TRBV6-6 combines with J gene TRBJ1-1, with 8 bases lining up with TRBD1. Looked up from germline, CDR1 is MNHNY and CDR2 is SVGAGI (reference sequence). The ends lost 5 bases at V and 7 bases at J; junction bases unmatched: 9. The length of the CDR3 is 14 residues. CDR3 sequence (DNA): TGTGCCAGCAGTACCGGACAGGGTCTAAGTGAAGCTTTCTTT. It specifies CASSTGQGLSEAFF.

CDR3 loop: CASSPVEVGGEKLFF. The CDR3 DNA reads TGCGCCAGCAGCCCCGTGGAGGTTGGGGGTGAAAAACTGTTTTTT. The rearrangement uses TRBV4-3 and TRBJ1-4, with D possibly being TRBD1 (5 bases). The germline gives CDR1 LGHNA, CDR2 YSLEER. Trimming left V 4 bases short and J 7 bases short, with 16 bases between. CDR3 size: 15 residues.

This clonotype was counted only a few times. CDR3 in amino acids: CSAQTSGMAETQYF. CDR3 nucleotides: TGCAGTGCTCAGACTAGCGGGATGGCTGAGACCCAGTACTTC. The gene calls are TRBV20-1 and TRBJ2-5; 11 bases align to TRBD2. The germline gives CDR1 DFQATT, CDR2 SNEGSKA (reference sequence). After removal of 5 bases from V and 5 bases from J, the junction contained 7 bases not matched to a gene. This CDR3 has 14 residues.